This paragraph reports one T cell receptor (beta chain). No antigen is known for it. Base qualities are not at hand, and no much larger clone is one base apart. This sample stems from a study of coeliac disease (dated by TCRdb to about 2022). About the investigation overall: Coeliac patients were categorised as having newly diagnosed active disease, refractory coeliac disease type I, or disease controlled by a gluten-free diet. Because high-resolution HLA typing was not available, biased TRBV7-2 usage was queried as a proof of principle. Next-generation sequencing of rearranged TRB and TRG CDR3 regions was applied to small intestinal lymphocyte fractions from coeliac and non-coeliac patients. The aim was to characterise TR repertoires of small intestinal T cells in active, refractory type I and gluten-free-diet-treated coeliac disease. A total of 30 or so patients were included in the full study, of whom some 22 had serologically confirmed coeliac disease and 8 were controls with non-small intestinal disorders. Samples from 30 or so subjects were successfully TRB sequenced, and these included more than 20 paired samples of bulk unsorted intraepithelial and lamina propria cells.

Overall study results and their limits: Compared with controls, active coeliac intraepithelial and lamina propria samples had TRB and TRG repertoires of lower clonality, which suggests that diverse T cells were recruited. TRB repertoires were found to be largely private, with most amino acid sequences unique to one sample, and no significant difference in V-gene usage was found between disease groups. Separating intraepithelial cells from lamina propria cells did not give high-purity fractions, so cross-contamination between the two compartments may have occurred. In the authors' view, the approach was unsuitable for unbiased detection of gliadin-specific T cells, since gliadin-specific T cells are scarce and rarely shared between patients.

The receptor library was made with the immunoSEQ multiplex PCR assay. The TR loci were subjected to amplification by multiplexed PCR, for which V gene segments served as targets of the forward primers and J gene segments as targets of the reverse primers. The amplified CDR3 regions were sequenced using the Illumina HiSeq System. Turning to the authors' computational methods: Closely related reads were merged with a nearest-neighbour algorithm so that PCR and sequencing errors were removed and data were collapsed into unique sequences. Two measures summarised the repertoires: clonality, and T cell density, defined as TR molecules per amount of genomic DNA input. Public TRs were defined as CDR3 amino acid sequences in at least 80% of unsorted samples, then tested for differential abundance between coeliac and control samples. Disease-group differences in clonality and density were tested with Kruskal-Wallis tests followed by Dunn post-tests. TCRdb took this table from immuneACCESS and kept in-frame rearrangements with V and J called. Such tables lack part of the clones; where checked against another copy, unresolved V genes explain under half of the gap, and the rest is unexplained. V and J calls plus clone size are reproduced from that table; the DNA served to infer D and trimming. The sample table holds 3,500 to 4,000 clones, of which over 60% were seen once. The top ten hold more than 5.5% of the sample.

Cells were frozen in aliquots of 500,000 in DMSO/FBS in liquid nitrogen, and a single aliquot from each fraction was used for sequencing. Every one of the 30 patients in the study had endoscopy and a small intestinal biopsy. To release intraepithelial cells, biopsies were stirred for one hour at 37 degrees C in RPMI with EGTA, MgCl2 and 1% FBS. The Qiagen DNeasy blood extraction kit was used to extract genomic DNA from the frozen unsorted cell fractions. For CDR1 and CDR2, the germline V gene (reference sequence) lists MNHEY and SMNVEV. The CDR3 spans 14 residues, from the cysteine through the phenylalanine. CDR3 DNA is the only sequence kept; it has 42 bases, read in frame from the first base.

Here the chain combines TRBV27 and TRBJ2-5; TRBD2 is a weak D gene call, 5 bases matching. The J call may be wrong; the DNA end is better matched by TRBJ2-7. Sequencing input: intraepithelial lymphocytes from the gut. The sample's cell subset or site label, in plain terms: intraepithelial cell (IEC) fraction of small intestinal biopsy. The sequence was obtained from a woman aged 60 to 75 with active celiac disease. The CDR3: CASSLTGLPYEQYF. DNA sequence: TGTGCCAGCAGTCTGACGGGATTGCCCTACGAGCAGTACTTC.